This section outlines one T cell receptor (beta chain) sequence together with its context. Its antigen is not identified. The CDR3 covers 14 residues. V trimming: 0 bases; J trimming: 7 bases; junction bases outside the gene matches: 5. Germline CDR1 SGHRS, CDR2 YFSETQ. The entry originates in a study of OX40 agonist ivuxolimab in advanced cancers. Study-wide background: The treatment was a fully human IgG2 OX40 agonist, ivuxolimab. Prior anti-PD-1, anti-PD-L1 or anti-CTLA-4 therapy did not bar entry, and more than 35% had some. Study findings and constraints: The CD4+ and CD8+ T cells in the blood had expanded clonally by week 6 at 0.1 to 3.0 mg/kg. The antigen specificity of the peripheral T cells (those that were expanded) was not determined.

Here immunoSEQ multiplex PCR was the method, and the copy in TCRdb shows in-frame clones only, minus some. Of over 70,000 clones detected, just under 90% appear once; the ten largest clones hold nearly 7.5%. The receptor was derived from an adult with an advanced solid tumor such as melanoma, head and neck, liver or kidney cancer. Sequencing used CD4+ or CD8+ T cells sorted from blood, obtained in a trial of the OX40 agonist ivuxolimab. The chain joins TRBV5-1 to TRBJ1-1, with 8 bases lining up with TRBD1. This CDR3 reads CASSLGGQEFEAFF. CDR3 DNA: TGCGCCAGCAGCTTGGGGGGACAGGAGTTTGAAGCTTTCTTT. Complete variable domain (other parts from reference TRBV5-1 and TRBJ1-1): KAGVTQTPRYLIKTRGQQVTLSCSPISGHRSVSWYQQTPGQGLQFLFEYFSETQRNKGNFPGRFSGRQFSNSRSEMNVSTLELGDSALYLCASSLGGQEFEAFFGQGTRLTVV.